This T cell receptor (beta chain) came from a study of Ad26.COV2.S vaccination and SARS-CoV-2 variants. At the level of the study: Once, or twice with 56 days between doses, Ad26.COV2.S was given intramuscularly. Overall study results and limits: Vaccine and placebo recipients had comparable breadth of non-spike TCRs. Spike-specific TCR breadth was greater after Ad26.COV2.S than placebo.

The V gene end was trimmed by 6 bases and the J gene end by 6 bases; junction bases not matched to a gene: 8. Germline V gene sequence: CDR1 MNHEY, CDR2 SVGAGI. CDR3 length: 14 amino acids. The treatment denotes: some 20 received Ad26.COV2.S at low or high dose, single or two shots; roughly five received placebo; per-sample allocation not given. Day 63 after the first injection of vaccine or placebo was the sampling time. Produced via immunoSEQ multiplex PCR; TCRdb's table is partial and in-frame only. The top ten clones hold 2% to 3% of a sample with some 500,000 clones, 89% of them seen once. As to this clone: Its antigen is unknown.

The gene calls are TRBV6-5 and TRBJ1-5; TRBD1 aligns across 7 bases. Sequenced material: peripheral blood, taken in a trial of Ad26.COV2.S vaccine versus placebo. The source of this sequence is a person aged 18 to 59 who received the Ad26.COV2.S COVID-19 vaccine or a placebo. This CDR3 is CASSLTGFSQPQHF. The CDR3 DNA reads as TGTGCCAGCAGCTTGACAGGGTTTAGTCAGCCCCAGCATTTT.